This T cell receptor (beta chain) was observed in a study of beta chain features in type 1 diabetes. A single heparinised blood sample, averaging about 100 mL, was obtained per donor. Naive, central memory, regulatory and stem cell-like memory cells within the CD4+ compartment were sorted using CD45RO/CCR7/CD25/CD127/CD95/CD27. Study-wide findings and caveats: When Type 1 diabetes patients were examined, their TCRB CDR3s proved moderately but significantly shorter in all four CD4+ subsets.

Sequencing targeted expressed TCRB transcripts, as all isolated RNA had been reverse transcribed. The table came from immunoSEQ multiplex PCR; TCRdb's copy has only in-frame clones and leaves some out. The sample has around 300,000 clones, 15% seen once. V was trimmed by 4 bases and J by 0 bases, leaving 13 bases between them. The CDR3 spans 16 residues. Germline V gives CDR1 LGHNT, CDR2 FRNRAP. The table lists this clone with a few counts. Its target is not known. The sequence came from a man in his late teens or twenties with type 1 diabetes. The sequencing sample was made of naive CD4+ T cells from blood. The chain links TRBV12-5 to TRBJ2-1, with TRBD2 as a possible D gene (5 bases). For the CDR3, the DNA is TGTGCTAGTGGTTACACGACGGGAAGCTCCTACAATGAGCAGTTCTTC. Protein product: CASGYTTGSSYNEQFF.